Below, 14 T cell receptor beta chains from the same sample are listed, as sequenced in a study of blood T cell repertoires in COVID-19 (TCRdb year 2020). Library preparation used the immunoSEQ multiplex PCR assay. TCRdb provides this immuneACCESS table in a form limited to in-frame rearrangements. Some clones are lacking; in checked studies, under half of them reflect an unresolved V gene, and why the rest are absent is not known. This sample is represented by around 270,000 clones; approximately 85% of them were singletons. The ten largest account for approximately 4% of the sample. The material sequenced was PBMCs or T cells enriched from blood (not recorded which). The receptors come from a woman younger than 45 who had recovered from COVID-19.

The chain has TRBV27 and TRBJ1-2; the D gene is possibly TRBD1 (6 bases). V dropped 3 bases and J dropped 4 bases, with 15 bases sitting between them. CDR3 length: 15 residues. CDR1 MNHEY and CDR2 SMNVEV come from the germline V gene (reference sequence). The CDR3 loop is CASSLGRGRGYGYTF. The CDR3 nucleotides are TGTGCCAGCAGTTTGGGGAGGGGGAGAGGCTATGGCTACACCTTC.

This clone was found once. This chain uses TRBV2 with TRBJ2-6; D is possibly TRBD1 (5 bases). CDR1 and CDR2 (germline): SNHLY, FYNNEI. The CDR3 totals 13 residues. Trimming took 9 bases from V and 0 from J, leaving 6 bases between them. The CDR3 sequence is CARTVSGANVLTF. As DNA, the CDR3 is TGTGCCAGGACAGTCTCTGGGGCCAACGTCCTGACTTTC.

This clone was observed a single time. CDR3 in amino acids: CASSTPTGGGYTF. Here the CDR3 DNA reads TGTGCCAGCAGTACCCCGACAGGGGGTGGCTACACCTTC. This chain links TRBV27 with TRBJ1-2, with 9 nucleotides matching TRBD1. Germline trimming cut 5 bases from V and 7 bases from J; bases unmatched to any gene: 5. The CDR3 loop spans 13 amino acids. Germline CDR1 MNHEY, CDR2 SMNVEV (reference sequence).

The rearrangement links TRBV4-1 to TRBJ2-7; D might be TRBD2 (6 bases). The CDR3 extends over 17 amino acids. V shed 0 bases and J shed 2 bases, with 17 bases lying between them. Per germline, CDR1 MGHRA and CDR2 YSYEKL. The CDR3 protein is CASSQEFILAGPYEQYF. The CDR3 nucleotides read TGCGCCAGCAGCCAAGAGTTTATACTAGCCGGTCCCTACGAGCAGTACTTC.

The rearrangement links TRBV5-1 to TRBJ1-5; the match to TRBD1 covers 8 bases. The junction had 2 bases not matched to a gene; V was cut back by 3 bases and J by 3 bases. The CDR3 covers 14 residues. The germline V gene encodes CDR1 SGHRS and CDR2 YFSETQ. CDR3 coding DNA: TGCGCCAGCAGCTCAGGGGGCATCAATCAGCCCCAGCATTTT. As protein: CASSSGGINQPQHF.

The rearrangement uses TRBV5-5 and TRBJ1-5; TRBD1 matches at 7 bases. Germline assignment: CDR1 SGHKS and CDR2 YYEKEE (reference sequence). V lost 3 bases, J lost 0 bases, and 3 bases stayed unmatched. There are 15 residues in the CDR3. CDR3 sequence: CASSSRDSSNQPQHF. CDR3 in DNA: TGTGCCAGCAGCTCGCGGGACAGTAGCAATCAGCCCCAGCATTTT.

The rearrangement links TRBV28 to TRBJ1-3, with D uncertain. In germline, CDR1 is MDHEN, CDR2 SYDVKM. The CDR3 loop spans 13 amino acids. The V and J ends lost 7 bases and 2 bases respectively, with 9 bases between them. The CDR3 sequence is CASTRSAGNTIYF. CDR3 nucleotides: TGTGCCAGCACTCGATCGGCTGGAAACACCATATATTTT.

V gene TRBV12-3 or TRBV12-4 combines with J gene TRBJ2-5; the D is unclear. The V and J ends lost 6 bases and 7 bases respectively, with 15 bases between them. The CDR3 has 13 amino acids. CDR3 in DNA: TGTGCCAGCAGCCCAGACTCCCTCGGGACCCAGTACTTC. Its translation: CASSPDSLGTQYF.

The chain employs TRBV7-3 and TRBJ1-1; 8 bases agree with TRBD1. The CDR3 is made up of 14 amino acids. The V and J ends lost 4 bases and 10 bases, in that order; junction bases with no gene match: 11. Per the germline V gene, CDR1 is SGHTA and CDR2 is FQGTGA. The CDR3 region has the DNA TGTGCCAGCAGCTCCGGTGGTGGACAGGGTATAGCTTTCTTT. Amino acids: CASSSGGGQGIAFF.

The chain is built from TRBV19 and TRBJ2-1; the match to TRBD1 covers 8 bases. The CDR3 consists of 17 residues. The germline CDR1 and CDR2 sequences are LNHDA and SQIVND (reference sequence). V dropped 1 base and J dropped 8; count of bases not matched to a gene: 13. This CDR3 reads CASSIAQPGGTRDEQFF. The CDR3 DNA reads as TGTGCCAGTAGTATAGCCCAGCCAGGGGGCACACGGGATGAGCAGTTCTTC.

The chain carries TRBV6-5 and TRBJ1-4; no clear D gene. The germline V and J ends were trimmed by 0 bases and 4 bases, with 9 bases remaining between them. Germline lookup yields CDR1 MNHEY and CDR2 SVGAGI. The CDR3 is 15 residues long. CDR3 sequence (DNA): TGTGCCAGCAGTTACTCGCGGGGTAATAATGAAAAACTGTTTTTT. This translates into CASSYSRGNNEKLFF.

V is TRBV28 and J is TRBJ2-7; D is unclear. CDR1 MDHEN and CDR2 SYDVKM come from the germline V gene. This CDR3 is 12 amino acids long. The V gene lost 3 bases and the J gene lost 3 bases, with 6 bases spanning the gap. CDR3 DNA: TGTGCCAGCAGTTTCGATAGCTACGAGCAGTACTTC. The encoded protein is CASSFDSYEQYF.

This clone was seen just once. V gene TRBV24-1 combines with J gene TRBJ2-3; D possibly corresponds to TRBD2 (5 bases). Germline CDR1 KGHDR, CDR2 SFDVKD. V was shortened by 10 bases and J by 0 bases, with 13 bases between the two germline ends. The CDR3 is made up of 14 amino acids. The CDR3 region is CATGSPTSTDTQYF. CDR3 bases: TGTGCCACTGGGAGTCCCACTAGCACAGATACGCAGTATTTT.

V and J are TRBV19 and TRBJ1-2; possibly TRBD1 for D (6 bases). This CDR3 region has 14 residues. V was clipped by 5 bases and J by 2 bases, with 12 bases between them. CDR1 LNHDA and CDR2 SQIVND come from the germline V gene (reference sequence). CDR3 protein: CASSGGHLNYGYTF. As DNA, the CDR3 is TGTGCCAGTAGTGGGGGACACCTCAACTATGGCTACACCTTC.